A single sample is the source of the 28 T cell receptor beta chains below, sequenced in a study of regulatory T cells in long-lasting Graves disease. Construction of TCR beta libraries relied on iRepertoire HTBI primers and on Arm-PCR targeting CDR3 regions. TCRdb itself ran the multiplex PCR reads through MiXCR, one entry per CDR3 protein. The sample consists of 250,000 or so distinct CDR3 sequences, 20% of them appearing once. Time point given: newly diagnosed GD, antithyroid drugs for less than 3 months. From RNA extracted from PBMCs, the TCR library was made. The starting material was peripheral blood mononuclear cells (PBMCs), obtained at new diagnosis, from a patient treated with antithyroid drugs. All receptors derive from a female donor with Graves disease.

In this sample, this clonotype turned up many times. The chain uses TRBV29-1 and TRBJ1-4; 11 nucleotides match TRBD1. Germline CDR1 reads SQVTM; CDR2 reads ANQGSEA. J lost 7 bases, V lost 5 bases, and 3 bases had no gene match. This CDR3 region has 13 residues. The CDR3 region has the DNA TGCAGCGTTCAAGGGACAGGGGGTGAAAAACTGTTTTTT. Its translation: CSVQGTGGEKLFF.

This clonotype showed up just a few times. The chain carries TRBV5-1 and TRBJ1-5; TRBD1 agrees at 7 bases. After removal of 5 bases from V and 0 bases from J, the junction contained 2 bases not matched to a gene. The CDR3 spans 14 residues. Germline V gives CDR1 SGHRS, CDR2 YFSETQ. The CDR3 region is CASRGQSSNQPQHF. The CDR3 DNA reads as TGCGCCAGCAGGGGACAGAGTAGCAATCAGCCCCAGCATTTT.

This clonotype was detected only a few times. The chain uses TRBV28 and TRBJ2-2, with D perhaps being TRBD1 or TRBD2 (5 bases each). The germline V gene has CDR1 MDHEN and CDR2 SYDVKM. There are 13 residues in the CDR3. Trimming took 10 bases from V and 2 from J, leaving 11 bases between them. CDR3 coding DNA: TGTGCCATCGGGACGGTAAACACCGGGGAGCTGTTTTTT. This codes for CAIGTVNTGELFF. Together with reference TRBV28 and TRBJ2-2, the CDR3 gives the full variable domain: DVKVTQSSRYLVKRTGEKVFLECVQDMDHENMFWYRQDPGLGLRLIYFSYDVKMKEKGDIPEGYSVSREKKERFSLILESASTNQTSMYLCAIGTVNTGELFFGEGSRLTVL.

This clonotype was counted at least ten times. V gene TRBV7-6 combines with J gene TRBJ2-1; 9 bases agree with TRBD2. V lost 2 bases, J lost 2 bases, and 4 bases stayed unmatched. This CDR3 is 16 amino acids long. Germline CDR1 is SGHVS and CDR2 is FNYEAQ. The CDR3 nucleotides read TGTGCCAGCAGCTTATTTGCGGGAGGGACCTACAATGAGCAGTTCTTC. This sequence encodes CASSLFAGGTYNEQFF.

Concerning this clonotype: A far larger clone is off by one base, so a read error is likely. The V gene is TRBV7-2, the J gene TRBJ2-7, with 14 bases that match TRBD2. V was pared by 5 bases and J by 7 bases, with 10 bases of the junction left unmatched. This CDR3 is 16 amino acids long. The germline CDR1 and CDR2 sequences are SGHTA and FQGNSA. In DNA form, the CDR3 reads TGTGCCAGCAGCCGGGGCGGGACTAGCGGGAGCTATGAGCAGTACTTC. Encoded protein: CASSRGGTSGSYEQYF.

This clonotype was counted many times. CDR3 amino acids: CASSVGGAQSNQPQHF. In DNA form, the CDR3 reads TGTGCCAGCAGCGTCGGGGGAGCCCAGAGCAATCAGCCCCAGCATTTT. The V and J genes are TRBV11-2 and TRBJ1-5; tentatively, D is TRBD1 (5 bases). Germline CDR1 reads SGHAT; CDR2 reads FQNNGV. V was trimmed by 5 bases and J by 1 base, leaving 15 bases between them. This CDR3 spans 16 amino acids. The variable domain in full, with the rest retrieved from reference TRBV11-2 and TRBJ1-5, is EAGVAQSPRYKIIEKRQSVAFWCNPISGHATLYWYQQILGQGPKLLIQFQNNGVVDDSQLPKDRFSAERLKGVDSTLKIQPAKLEDSAVYLCASSVGGAQSNQPQHFGDGTRLSIL.

This clonotype was seen at least ten times. The chain carries TRBV20-1 and TRBJ2-1; 10 nucleotides agree with TRBD2. The CDR3 totals 14 residues. CDR1 is DFQATT, CDR2 SNEGSKA, per germline (reference sequence). Trimming took 4 bases from V and 9 from J; bases not matched to a gene: 9. This CDR3 is CSAKSLAGAVEQFF. The CDR3 region has the DNA TGCAGTGCTAAAAGTCTAGCGGGAGCAGTTGAGCAGTTCTTC.

The rearrangement links TRBV19 to TRBJ2-7; 16 bases match TRBD2. Per the germline V gene, CDR1 is LNHDA and CDR2 is SQIVND (reference sequence). The CDR3 is made up of 18 amino acids. Trimming took 4 bases from V and 5 from J; bases not matched to a gene: 11. In DNA form, the CDR3 reads TGTGCCAGTAGTACCCGGGGTCCCGGGACTAGCGGGAGGGACGAGCAGTACTTC. Encoded protein: CASSTRGPGTSGRDEQYF.

This clonotype was counted a few times. The rearrangement joins TRBV20-1 to TRBJ1-1; tentatively, D is TRBD1 (6 bases). Germline-derived CDR1 and CDR2 are DFQATT and SNEGSKA (reference sequence). The V and J ends lost 1 base and 0 bases respectively, with 12 bases between them. The CDR3 has 15 residues. DNA of the CDR3: TGCAGTGCTAGAGGGGGGCAGGGCATGAACACTGAAGCTTTCTTT. Its protein product is CSARGGQGMNTEAFF.

With respect to this clonotype: A much larger clone differs from this one at a single base, so this may be a read error. The rearrangement joins TRBV2 to TRBJ1-1; tentative D call: TRBD1 (5 bases). The ends were cut back, 10 bases at V and 2 bases at J, with 14 bases in the middle. Germline values: CDR1 SNHLY, CDR2 FYNNEI. The CDR3 has 13 amino acids. CDR3 in amino acids: CANATRENTEAFF. The CDR3 nucleotides read TGTGCCAATGCAACCAGGGAAAACACTGAAGCTTTCTTT.

The chain joins TRBV20-1 to TRBJ1-3; D is possibly TRBD1 (6 bases). The germline CDR1 and CDR2 sequences are DFQATT and SNEGSKA (reference sequence). This CDR3 is built from 16 residues. The germline V and J ends were trimmed by 2 bases and 0 bases, with 14 bases remaining between them. Here the CDR3 DNA reads TGCAGTGCTAGACTACAGGGAGAACACTCTGGAAACACCATATATTTT. Its translation: CSARLQGEHSGNTIYF.

The sample holds many counts of this clonotype. V is TRBV11-3 and J is TRBJ2-1; D not resolved. CDR1 is SGHNT and CDR2 is YENEEA in the germline V gene. The V end was cut by 2 bases, the J end by 9 bases, with 11 bases between. CDR3 length equals 13 residues. The CDR3 bases are TGTGCCAGCAGCTTAATAGGGTTGGGTGAGCAGTTCTTC. Encoded protein: CASSLIGLGEQFF.

This clonotype came up many times. The chain employs TRBV6-2 or TRBV6-3 and TRBJ2-1; D ambiguous. CDR1 is MNHEY, CDR2 SVGEGT, per germline. V dropped 5 bases and J dropped 9 bases, with 11 bases sitting between them. This CDR3 spans 12 amino acids. The CDR3 coding sequence is TGTGCCAGCAGTGAACTCGGTAGTGAGCAGTTCTTC. It is translated as CASSELGSEQFF.

This clonotype was seen a few times. The chain has TRBV7-2 and TRBJ2-7, with TRBD1 matching 8 bases. Germline CDR1 and CDR2: SGHTA and FQGNSA. The V segment lost 8 bases and the J segment 4 bases; nucleotides outside the gene matches: 1. CDR3 length: 11 amino acids. CDR3 amino acids: CASGQGYEQYF. The CDR3 bases are TGTGCCAGCGGACAGGGTTACGAGCAGTACTTC.

The chain employs TRBV10-2 and TRBJ2-7; D unresolved. The CDR3 runs to 14 residues. The germline CDR1 and CDR2 sequences are WSHSY and SAAADI. V lost 3 bases and J lost 5, with 14 bases in between. CDR3 nucleotide sequence: TGCGCCAGCAGTGACCGAGCGAGAGGCCACGAGCAGTACTTC. Translation: CASSDRARGHEQYF.

There are many counts of this clonotype. The chain combines TRBV5-1 with TRBJ2-3, with 9 bases fitting TRBD2. The length of the CDR3 is 15 residues. After removal of 2 bases from V and 4 bases from J, the junction contained 5 bases not matched to a gene. Germline CDR1 and CDR2: SGHRS and YFSETQ. The CDR3 DNA reads as TGCGCCAGCAGCTTTGTAGCGGGGGCGGCAGATACGCAGTATTTT. This sequence encodes CASSFVAGAADTQYF.

There are many counts of this clonotype. The rearrangement joins TRBV2 to TRBJ1-5; no definite D call. V was cut by 7 bases and J by 6 bases, with 10 bases left in between. Germline V gene data show CDR1 as SNHLY and CDR2 as FYNNEI. The length of the CDR3 is 12 residues. The CDR3 DNA reads as TGTGCCAGCAATGTCATGGGTCAGCCCCAGCATTTT. It is translated as CASNVMGQPQHF.

This clonotype came up many times. The gene calls are TRBV5-1 and TRBJ1-2; 7 bases align to TRBD1. J was trimmed by 4 bases and V by 4 bases; bases with no gene match: 7. Germline V gene lookup returns CDR1 SGHRS and CDR2 YFSETQ. This CDR3 comprises 14 residues. The CDR3 bases are TGCGCCAGCAGCACCCCGGACAGGAGCTATGGCTACACCTTC. This gives the protein CASSTPDRSYGYTF.

The rearrangement uses TRBV5-1 and TRBJ2-7; D may be TRBD1 (6 bases). Trimming took off 3 bases at V and 6 bases at J, with 10 bases between the two ends. Germline assignment: CDR1 SGHRS and CDR2 YFSETQ. This CDR3 comprises 12 residues. In DNA, the CDR3 is TGCGCCAGCAGCTCAGCAGGGGCCGAGCAGTACTTC. Translating it yields CASSSAGAEQYF.

The table lists this clonotype with a few counts. This may stem from a read error, because a much larger clone lies one nucleotide away. The rearrangement joins TRBV7-2 to TRBJ2-1, with 8 bases that match TRBD1. The junction had 13 bases not matched to a gene; V was cut back by 1 base and J by 11 bases. The CDR3 extends over 16 amino acids. From germline, CDR1 is SGHTA and CDR2 FQGNSA. The CDR3 spells CASSLGRQGQDGQQFF. The CDR3 DNA reads as TGTGCCAGCAGCTTAGGCCGACAGGGACAGGACGGGCAGCAGTTCTTC.

With regard to this clonotype: A much larger clonotype is one base distant, so this may be a read error. V gene TRBV20-1 combines with J gene TRBJ1-4; D not certain. Germline V lookup: CDR1 DFQATT, CDR2 SNEGSKA (reference sequence). This CDR3 region has 13 residues. CDR3 bases: TGCAGTACTAGTGTACGGAAGGACCAGAAACTGTTTTTT. Translated, it gives CSTSVRKDQKLFF.

There are many counts of this clonotype. This chain uses TRBV12-5 with TRBJ2-7; D tentatively fits TRBD1 or TRBD2 (5 bases each). The CDR3 length is 18 residues. The V gene lost 2 bases and the J gene lost 7 bases, with 27 bases spanning the gap. Germline CDR1 reads LGHNT; CDR2 reads FRNRAP. CDR3 DNA: TGTGCTAGTGGTTTGTTCGCCTTTTTTGGGGACGTTCAAGTTGAGCAGTACTTC. Translation gives CASGLFAFFGDVQVEQYF.

CDR3 in DNA: TGTGCCACTCGGGGACTCCTCTCCGGGGAGCTGTTTTTT. It specifies CATRGLLSGELFF. The V and J genes are TRBV19 and TRBJ2-2; D may be TRBD2 (6 bases). The CDR3 totals 13 residues. The germline V gene has CDR1 LNHDA and CDR2 SQIVND (reference sequence). Trimming shortened V by 10 bases and J by 6 bases, and 15 bases separated the two germline ends.

This clonotype was seen many times. The gene calls are TRBV7-2 and TRBJ2-7; no clear D. The CDR3 has 11 amino acids. Trimming cost V 4 bases and J 4 bases, with 5 bases left between them. Germline CDR1 is SGHTA and CDR2 is FQGNSA. The CDR3 nucleotides are TGTGCCAGCAGCTCTAAGTACGAGCAGTACTTC. It translates to CASSSKYEQYF. Supplemented by reference TRBV7-2 and TRBJ2-7, the full variable domain reads GAGVSQSPSNKVTEKGKDVELRCDPISGHTALYWYRQSLGQGLEFLIYFQGNSAPDKSGLPSDRFSAERTGGSVSTLTIQRTQQEDSAVYLCASSSKYEQYFGPGTRLTVT.

This clonotype has just a few counts. The gene calls are TRBV3-1 and TRBJ1-5; D is unresolved. Germline V gene data show CDR1 as LGHDT and CDR2 as YNNKEL (reference sequence). This CDR3 has 13 residues. V lost 1 base, J lost 8 bases, and 9 bases lay in between. The CDR3 reads CASSQASVEPQHF. The CDR3 nucleotides are TGTGCCAGCAGCCAAGCTTCGGTCGAGCCCCAGCATTTT.

On this clonotype: A much larger clone differs from this one at a single base, so this may be a read error. CDR3 residues: CASSLWTHYTGEPFF. DNA of the CDR3: TGTGCCAGCAGCCTTTGGACTCATTACACCGGGGAGCCGTTTTTT. The rearrangement joins TRBV11-2 to TRBJ2-2, with D possibly matching TRBD2 (5 bases). Germline loops: CDR1 SGHAT, CDR2 FQNNGV. The CDR3 spans 15 residues. Based on the CDR3 plus reference TRBV11-2 and TRBJ2-2, the full variable domain is EAGVAQSPRYKIIEKRQSVAFWCNPISGHATLYWYQQILGQGPKLLIQFQNNGVVDDSQLPKDRFSAERLKGVDSTLKIQPAKLEDSAVYLCASSLWTHYTGEPFFGEGSRLTVL.

This clonotype was detected ten times or more. The rearrangement links TRBV24-1 to TRBJ1-2; 7 bases align to TRBD1. CDR1 is KGHDR and CDR2 is SFDVKD in the germline V gene. J lost 0 bases, V lost 11 bases, and 5 bases had no gene match. The CDR3 covers 13 residues. The DNA for the CDR3 is TGTGCCATCCGGGACAGTACTAACTATGGCTACACCTTC. Residues: CAIRDSTNYGYTF.

This clonotype was observed a single time. Since a far larger clone is one base different, this is likely a read error. The CDR3 DNA is TGTGCCAGCAGCCTCAGCGGGGGGGCCACCACCGGGGGGCTGTTTTTT. As protein: CASSLSGGATTGGLFF. The rearrangement joins TRBV7-9 to TRBJ2-2, with 10 bases that match TRBD2. The CDR3 spans 16 residues. Germline V gene sequence: CDR1 SEHNR, CDR2 FQNEAQ (reference sequence).